A single sample gave rise to the 22 T cell receptor beta chains below, sequenced in a study of blood T cell repertoires in COVID-19. Some clones are missing from TCRdb's copy, which holds only in-frame ones; the method was immunoSEQ multiplex PCR. The sample records 150,000 or so clones, about 75% being singletons. Sequenced material: PBMCs or T cells enriched from blood (not recorded which). The receptors here all came from a woman between 45 and 65 years old who had recovered from COVID-19.

This chain connects TRBV10-3 to TRBJ1-3; perhaps TRBD1 as D (5 bases). V lost 5 bases, J lost 0 bases, and 11 bases lay in between. There are 15 residues in the CDR3. Germline CDR1 reads ENHRY; CDR2 reads SYGVKD. The CDR3 bases are TGTGCCATCAGTAGGACACAACCCTCTGGAAACACCATATATTTT. It specifies CAISRTQPSGNTIYF.

J is TRBJ1-2 and V is TRBV10-3, with D possibly matching TRBD1 (5 bases). The CDR3 consists of 14 residues. CDR1 is ENHRY, CDR2 SYGVKD, per germline. The V and J ends lost 4 bases and 0 bases respectively, with 9 bases between them. Written as DNA, the CDR3 is TGTGCCATCAGTGGACAGACAACTAACTATGGCTACACCTTC. As protein: CAISGQTTNYGYTF.

V usage is TRBV28 and J usage is TRBJ2-5; 10 bases align to TRBD1. V was pared by 5 bases and J by 5 bases, with 5 bases of the junction left unmatched. CDR1 and CDR2 (germline): MDHEN, SYDVKM. The CDR3 spans 14 residues. CDR3 sequence: CASSPDRGGETQYF. In DNA, the CDR3 is TGTGCCAGCAGTCCGGACAGGGGGGGGGAGACCCAGTACTTC.

V is TRBV11-3 and J is TRBJ1-2; TRBD1 aligns across 7 bases. The J segment lost 4 bases and the V segment lost 5 bases, leaving 7 bases of the junction unmatched. CDR3 size: 14 residues. The germline CDR1 and CDR2 sequences are SGHNT and YENEEA. The chain's CDR3 is CASSHAPGGYGYTF. The CDR3 coding sequence is TGTGCCAGCAGCCATGCTCCAGGGGGCTATGGCTACACCTTC.

The rearrangement links TRBV29-1 to TRBJ2-7; TRBD1 might be the D (5 bases). CDR1 is SQVTM, CDR2 ANQGSEA, per germline. V was pared by 5 bases and J by 0 bases, with 14 bases between. CDR3 length equals 14 residues. CDR3 sequence: CSVIGQGYSYEQYF. CDR3 coding DNA: TGCAGCGTTATTGGCCAGGGATACTCCTACGAGCAGTACTTC.

This chain uses TRBV9 with TRBJ1-1; D is unclear. The CDR3 sequence is 13 residues long. CDR1 and CDR2 (germline): SGDLS, YYNGEE. V shed 0 bases and J shed 4 bases, with 7 bases lying between them. The CDR3 nucleotides are TGTGCCAGCAGCGTAGGCGTGAGCACTGAAGCTTTCTTT. Protein: CASSVGVSTEAFF.

This chain links TRBV7-9 with TRBJ2-5; no clear D gene. The CDR3 is 11 residues long. Trimming stripped 5 bases from V and 5 bases from J, with 6 bases between. CDR1 is SEHNR, CDR2 FQNEAQ, per germline (reference sequence). The CDR3 coding sequence is TGTGCCAGCAGCCCCGCGGAGACCCAGTACTTC. Protein sequence: CASSPAETQYF.

This clone was observed a handful of times. This chain connects TRBV7-9 to TRBJ2-5, with TRBD2 matching 8 bases. The CDR3 length is 14 residues. Trimming cost V 4 bases and J 1 base; bases outside gene matches: 2. In germline, CDR1 is SEHNR, CDR2 FQNEAQ (reference sequence). For the CDR3, the DNA is TGTGCCAGCAGCTGGACTAGCCCCCAAGAGACCCAGTACTTC. Amino acids: CASSWTSPQETQYF.

V usage is TRBV6-5 and J usage is TRBJ1-1; D is possibly TRBD1 (6 bases). Trimming left V 0 bases short and J 6 bases short, with 14 bases between. Germline loops: CDR1 MNHEY, CDR2 SVGAGI. This CDR3 spans 15 amino acids. DNA for the CDR3: TGTGCCAGCAGTTACTCTCCGACAGGACGGGCTGAAGCTTTCTTT. It translates to CASSYSPTGRAEAFF.

Details on this clone: Different DNA sequences within this sample yield the same CDR3. V usage is TRBV2 and J usage is TRBJ2-1; 13 bases align to TRBD2. Germline V CDR1 and CDR2: SNHLY, FYNNEI. This CDR3 has 17 residues. V was clipped by 0 bases and J by 7 bases; unmatched bases: 6. The DNA for the CDR3 is TGTGCCAGCAGTGAAGCGCTTGGACTAGCGGGAGAAAATGAGCAGTTCTTC. This translates into CASSEALGLAGENEQFF.

The genes are TRBV27 and TRBJ2-1; D unresolved. The V and J ends lost 4 bases and 8 bases respectively, with 12 bases between them. The germline V gene encodes CDR1 MNHEY and CDR2 SMNVEV (reference sequence). This CDR3 is 13 amino acids long. The CDR3 DNA reads as TGTGCCAGCAGTTCGGTAGTACGTGATGAGCAGTTCTTC. This codes for CASSSVVRDEQFF.

This chain connects TRBV6-5 to TRBJ2-2; TRBD1 matches 8 bases. The CDR3 length is 14 residues. The germline gives CDR1 MNHEY, CDR2 SVGAGI. V gave up 5 bases and J gave up 4 bases; unmatched junction bases: 3. The CDR3 DNA follows: TGTGCCAGCAGTCACGACAGGGGCACCGGGGAGCTGTTTTTT. It codes for CASSHDRGTGELFF.

In its sample, this clone was seen once. The chain uses TRBV5-1 and TRBJ2-1; the D is unclear. Deletions cut 0 bases from V and 8 bases from J, with 12 bases between. Germline CDR1 SGHRS, CDR2 YFSETQ. This CDR3 has 14 amino acids. The CDR3 sequence: CASSLVVQNHEQFF. Written as DNA, the CDR3 is TGCGCCAGCAGCTTGGTCGTCCAGAACCATGAGCAGTTCTTC.

CDR3 nucleotide sequence: TGCGCCAGCAGCTTGGAAGGGGAGGAGTATGGCTACACCTTC. It yields the protein CASSLEGEEYGYTF. The chain has TRBV5-1 and TRBJ1-2, with D perhaps TRBD1 (5 bases). The CDR3 is made up of 14 amino acids. From germline, CDR1 is SGHRS and CDR2 YFSETQ. Deletions cut 0 bases from V and 5 bases from J, with 11 bases between.

The genes are TRBV11-1 and TRBJ2-7; no definite D call. Germline CDR1 and CDR2: SGHAT and FQDESV (reference sequence). CDR3 size: 11 residues. V lost 3 bases to trimming and J lost 6 bases, with 6 bases between them. CDR3 loop: CASSFGGEQYF. In DNA form, the CDR3 reads TGTGCCAGCAGCTTTGGCGGCGAGCAGTACTTC.

The V gene is TRBV7-9, the J gene TRBJ1-1; D unresolved. The germline V gene has CDR1 SEHNR and CDR2 FQNEAQ (reference sequence). The CDR3 is 14 amino acids. V shed 1 base and J shed 2 bases, with 8 bases lying between them. The CDR3 DNA follows: TGTGCCAGCAGCTTAGATGTCTTTAACACTGAAGCTTTCTTT. It is translated as CASSLDVFNTEAFF.

The genes are TRBV30 and TRBJ2-5, with D hard to call. The CDR3 has 11 amino acids. Trimming removed 4 bases at V and 2 bases at J, with 5 bases between. Germline lookup yields CDR1 GTSNPN and CDR2 SVGIG (reference sequence). CDR3 region: CAWKQQETQYF. CDR3 bases: TGTGCCTGGAAACAGCAAGAGACCCAGTACTTC.

This clone is medium-sized (0.01 to 0.1%) by share. The chain combines TRBV3-1 (or the pseudogene TRBV3-2) with TRBJ2-7; 9 bases fit TRBD1. There are 14 residues in the CDR3. Losses at the gene ends were 7 bases for V and 3 bases for J; bases not matched to a gene: 7. The germline V gene encodes CDR1 LGHDT and CDR2 YNNKEL (reference sequence). Here the CDR3 DNA reads TGTGCCAGCACAGAAGGACAGGGGAACTACGAGCAGTACTTC. This codes for CASTEGQGNYEQYF.

The chain is built from TRBV30 and TRBJ1-5; unclear D gene. The CDR3 spans 13 residues. From germline, CDR1 is GTSNPN and CDR2 SVGIG (reference sequence). Trimming left V 3 bases short and J 2 bases short, with 8 bases between. CDR3 coding DNA: TGTGCCTGGAGCCTTATTGGCAATCAGCCCCAGCATTTT. Its translation: CAWSLIGNQPQHF.

This clone showed up just a few times. The rearrangement uses TRBV7-9 and TRBJ1-1, with TRBD1 matching over 8 bases. The V segment lost 4 bases and the J segment 4 bases; nucleotides outside the gene matches: 5. Germline V CDR1 and CDR2: SEHNR, FQNEAQ (reference sequence). This CDR3 spans 14 amino acids. The CDR3 loop reads CASSSQGAGTEAFF. The DNA for the CDR3 is TGTGCCAGCAGCTCTCAGGGGGCCGGCACTGAAGCTTTCTTT.

The chain uses TRBV27 and TRBJ2-1; TRBD2 aligns across 10 bases. The CDR3 loop spans 15 amino acids. In germline, CDR1 is MNHEY, CDR2 SMNVEV (reference sequence). Trimming at V came to 7 bases and at J to 2 bases, leaving 5 bases not matched to a gene. The CDR3 sequence: CASTIAGGTYNEQFF. In DNA, the CDR3 is TGTGCCAGCACTATAGCGGGAGGTACCTACAATGAGCAGTTCTTC.

The J gene is TRBJ2-3, the V gene TRBV7-9, with D possibly TRBD2 on 6 matching bases. Trimming left V 6 bases short and J 7 bases short, with 14 bases between. Germline CDR1 reads SEHNR; CDR2 reads FQNEAQ (reference sequence). This CDR3 comprises 13 residues. The CDR3 spells CASSSARGNTQYF. The DNA for the CDR3 is TGTGCCAGCAGTTCCGCCCGGGGGAATACGCAGTATTTT.